Below, 32 T cell receptor beta chains from the same sample are listed, as sequenced in a study of identical twins. MiXCR, applied by TCRdb to the 5' RACE reads, yields one record per CDR3 protein. This sample yields 1,800,000 or so distinct CDR3 sequences, of which more than 30% are seen a single time; approximately 0.25% belongs to the top ten. The specimen was cord blood. These receptors all stem from a newborn girl in good health.

This clonotype was observed a few times. This chain uses TRBV5-1 with TRBJ1-6, with a weak D call TRBD1 (6 bases). There are 16 residues in the CDR3. V lost 4 bases and J 5 bases, leaving 16 bases between the germline ends. Per germline, CDR1 SGHRS and CDR2 YFSETQ. For the CDR3, the DNA is TGCGCCAGCAGCCAACTGGGGGCCGCTCATAATTCACCCCTCCACTTT. Amino acid sequence: CASSQLGAAHNSPLHF.

The rearrangement links TRBV10-1 to TRBJ1-2; 11 positions match TRBD1. Germline CDR1 is WNHNN and CDR2 is SYGVQD (reference sequence). The CDR3 runs to 16 residues. V gave up 9 bases and J gave up 0 bases; unmatched junction bases: 9. CDR3 nucleotides: TGCGCCAGTCCCTATTGGGACAGGGGGACTAACTATGGCTACACCTTC. Encoded protein: CASPYWDRGTNYGYTF.

This clonotype appeared a few times. V usage is TRBV29-1 and J usage is TRBJ2-1; the D is unclear. The tail of the sequence fits TRBJ2-7 better, so the J call may be wrong. Germline V gives CDR1 SQVTM, CDR2 ANQGSEA. The CDR3 contains 13 residues. CDR3 DNA: TGCAGCGTTCAAAGAAGCTCCTACAATGAGCAGTACTTC. Residues: CSVQRSSYNEQYF.

There are a few counts of this clonotype. The chain has TRBV27 and TRBJ2-5, with TRBD2 identical over 10 bases. Germline V gene data show CDR1 as MNHEY and CDR2 as SMNVEV (reference sequence). J was trimmed by 1 base and V by 5 bases; bases with no gene match: 7. CDR3 length: 16 amino acids. The CDR3 is CASSPGLAVFQETQYF. The CDR3, as DNA: TGTGCCAGCAGTCCCGGACTAGCGGTTTTCCAAGAGACCCAGTACTTC.

This chain links TRBV20-1 with TRBJ2-4; a possible D gene is TRBD2 (6 bases). Trimming cost V 7 bases and J 4 bases, with 17 bases left between them. Per germline, CDR1 DFQATT and CDR2 SNEGSKA (reference sequence). This CDR3 has 14 amino acids. The CDR3 loop is CSVSGGTSKNIQYF. The DNA of the CDR3 is TGCAGTGTCTCGGGTGGGACTTCTAAAAACATTCAGTACTTC.

The CDR3 protein is CSARGAPSGSSYEQYF. The CDR3 coding sequence is TGCAGTGCTAGAGGGGCTCCTAGCGGGAGCTCCTACGAGCAGTACTTC. The chain has TRBV20-1 and TRBJ2-7, with 10 bases matching TRBD2. Trimming cost V 1 base and J 0 bases; bases outside gene matches: 6. CDR1 is DFQATT, CDR2 SNEGSKA, per germline (reference sequence). This CDR3 spans 16 amino acids.

This clonotype was observed a handful of times. The chain carries TRBV21-1 and TRBJ2-7; TRBD2, as called in the table, went unchecked against the DNA. TRBV21-1 is a pseudogene locus. The CDR3 length is 14 residues. The CDR3 here is CASSKDLAPYEQYF. The CDR3 nucleotides read TGTGCCAGCAGCAAAGATTTGGCCCCCTACGAGCAGTACTTC.

This clonotype was seen a few times. V and J are TRBV27 and TRBJ2-3; D might be TRBD2 (5 bases). Germline assignment: CDR1 MNHEY and CDR2 SMNVEV (reference sequence). Trimming left V 5 bases short and J 5 bases short, with 17 bases between. CDR3 length: 15 amino acids. The CDR3 DNA follows: TGTGCCAGCAGTGGTGGTAGCGTCCAGGTAGATACGCAGTATTTT. Its protein is CASSGGSVQVDTQYF.

J is TRBJ1-4 and V is TRBV9; D is undetermined. Germline V lookup: CDR1 SGDLS, CDR2 YYNGEE. Trimming took 0 bases from V and 3 from J, leaving 9 bases between them. The CDR3 runs to 15 residues. The CDR3 region has the DNA TGTGCCAGCAGCGTAGGTCGCGTTCCTAATGAAAAACTGTTTTTT. It specifies CASSVGRVPNEKLFF.

CDR3 DNA: TGTGCCACAACAATAGGTGACTATGGCTACACCTTC. Translated: CATTIGDYGYTF. The gene calls are TRBV28 and TRBJ1-2; D is unclear. The CDR3 spans 12 residues. V was shortened by 10 bases and J by 3 bases, with 12 bases between the two germline ends. Germline V gene lookup returns CDR1 MDHEN and CDR2 SYDVKM.

The rearrangement links TRBV6-1 to TRBJ1-5; D call uncertain. V was clipped by 0 bases and J by 0 bases, with 9 bases between them. Germline V lookup: CDR1 MNHNS, CDR2 SASEGT. The CDR3 length is 16 residues. This CDR3 reads CASSEAGPFSNQPQHF. The CDR3 DNA follows: TGTGCCAGCAGTGAAGCAGGTCCATTTAGCAATCAGCCCCAGCATTTT.

The chain is built from TRBV7-2 and TRBJ2-7; 7 bases match TRBD2. The V and J ends lost 2 bases and 3 bases, in that order; junction bases with no gene match: 7. The CDR3 loop spans 15 amino acids. Per the germline V gene, CDR1 is SGHTA and CDR2 is FQGNSA. As DNA, the CDR3 is TGTGCCAGCAGCTTAAGTTTTCGCGGGAGCTACGAGCAGTACTTC. This gives the protein CASSLSFRGSYEQYF. Combining the CDR3 with reference TRBV7-2 and TRBJ2-7 gives the whole variable domain GAGVSQSPSNKVTEKGKDVELRCDPISGHTALYWYRQSLGQGLEFLIYFQGNSAPDKSGLPSDRFSAERTGGSVSTLTIQRTQQEDSAVYLCASSLSFRGSYEQYFGPGTRLTVT.

This clonotype was recorded a few times. The J gene is TRBJ2-5, the V gene TRBV20-1; 11 bases match TRBD1. Germline loops: CDR1 DFQATT, CDR2 SNEGSKA (reference sequence). The CDR3 length is 13 residues. The junction had 5 bases not matched to a gene; V was cut back by 7 bases and J by 4 bases. As DNA, the CDR3 is TGCAGTGTTAGGACAGGGGGCAGAGAGACCCAGTACTTC. Translating gives CSVRTGGRETQYF.

The CDR3 loop is CASQVGPTPLETQYF. The CDR3 nucleotides are TGTGCCTCCCAAGTGGGGCCGACCCCTCTTGAGACCCAGTACTTC. This sequence joins TRBV6-5 and TRBJ2-5; TRBD1 is a possible D gene (5 bases). Germline loops: CDR1 MNHEY, CDR2 SVGAGI. This CDR3 has 15 amino acids. V lost 11 bases and J lost 5, with 24 bases in between.

Worth noting for this clonotype: A read error may be the cause here, since a much bigger clone is one base away. It is unclear where the CDR3 begins or ends on the DNA, so no DNA is shown, and the CDR3 is as TCRdb lists it. The chain couples TRBV12-3 or TRBV12-4 to TRBJ2-7; TRBD1 was called by the table and not checked on the DNA. The CDR3 is 16 amino acids long, termini counted. CDR3 sequence reads: CASSLFGRGTKNIRYF.

V is TRBV15 and J is TRBJ1-1; TRBD1 matches 8 bases. Germline CDR1 and CDR2: LNHNV and YYDKDF (reference sequence). The CDR3 consists of 15 residues. Trimming took 2 bases from V and 1 from J; bases not matched to a gene: 3. The CDR3 reads CATSRWGTGNTEAFF. The CDR3 region has the DNA TGTGCCACCAGCAGATGGGGGACAGGGAACACTGAAGCTTTCTTT.

The rearrangement uses TRBV12-3 or TRBV12-4 and TRBJ2-7; the D is unclear. Trimming shortened V by 7 bases and J by 3 bases, and 10 bases separated the two germline ends. This CDR3 contains 12 residues. The CDR3 nucleotides are TGTGCCAGCAAGACGGACCGCTACGAGCAGTACTTC. Its translation: CASKTDRYEQYF.

This sequence joins TRBV28 and TRBJ2-5; 7 positions agree with TRBD1. The end of the DNA fits TRBJ2-7 better, so the J call may be wrong. Germline CDR1 reads MDHEN; CDR2 reads SYDVKM. The CDR3 covers 13 residues. CDR3 protein: CASSFRGQYEQYF. CDR3 nucleotides: TGTGCCAGCAGTTTCCGGGGACAGTACGAGCAGTACTTC.

The rearrangement joins TRBV5-1 to TRBJ2-4; the match to TRBD1 covers 8 bases. This CDR3 contains 19 residues. V lost 0 bases and J lost 1; bases outside the gene matches: 12. Per the germline V gene, CDR1 is SGHRS and CDR2 is YFSETQ. DNA for the CDR3: TGCGCCAGCAGCTTGGGAACAGGGGGGACACTCCGGGCCAAAAACATTCAGTACTTC. Amino acid sequence: CASSLGTGGTLRAKNIQYF.

The chain employs TRBV29-1 and TRBJ2-1, with TRBD2 matching 8 bases. V lost 6 bases and J lost 6; bases outside the gene matches: 10. The CDR3 extends over 14 amino acids. The germline CDR1 and CDR2 sequences are SQVTM and ANQGSEA. The CDR3 loop is CSVYGGLEGNEQFF. CDR3 nucleotides: TGCAGCGTCTATGGGGGACTAGAAGGCAATGAGCAGTTCTTC.

As to this clonotype: The junction departs from the called germline gene at one end, perhaps through a read error. This chain joins TRBV27 and TRBJ2-7; 9 positions match TRBD2. The better agreement between TRBJ2-5 and the DNA end casts doubt on the J call. Germline CDR1 MNHEY, CDR2 SMNVEV (reference sequence). CDR3 length equals 15 residues. The CDR3 here is CAISPPRRAGGTQYF. In nucleotides, the CDR3 is TGTGCCATCAGTCCTCCTCGGAGAGCGGGAGGGACCCAGTACTTC.

This clonotype showed up just a few times. V and J are TRBV20-1 and TRBJ2-7; the match to TRBD2 covers 8 bases. Per germline, CDR1 DFQATT and CDR2 SNEGSKA (reference sequence). This CDR3 is built from 15 residues. V gave up 6 bases and J gave up 1 base; unmatched junction bases: 11. Written as DNA, the CDR3 is TGCAGTGCAAACTCCGGGACTAGGGTGTCCTACGAGCAGTACTTC. Translating it yields CSANSGTRVSYEQYF.

This clonotype appeared a few times. The chain carries TRBV20-1 and TRBJ2-1, with unresolved D. The CDR3 is 13 amino acids. The germline V gene has CDR1 DFQATT and CDR2 SNEGSKA (reference sequence). V lost 1 base and J lost 0, with 4 bases in between. The CDR3 coding sequence is TGCAGTGCTAGAGGGTTCTCCTACAATGAGCAGTTCTTC. The encoded protein is CSARGFSYNEQFF.

A few counts support this clonotype. This chain uses TRBV7-9 with TRBJ1-1; D gene unclear. The ends were cut back, 6 bases at V and 1 base at J, with 9 bases in the middle. The CDR3 has 13 residues. Germline V lookup: CDR1 SEHNR, CDR2 FQNEAQ (reference sequence). CDR3 region: CASRARPNTEAFF. The CDR3 nucleotides are TGTGCCAGCAGGGCCCGCCCGAACACTGAAGCTTTCTTT.

The rearrangement uses TRBV7-2 and TRBJ2-1; 11 nucleotides match TRBD2. Looked up from germline, CDR1 is SGHTA and CDR2 is FQGNSA. The CDR3 length is 19 residues. Trimming at V came to 5 bases and at J to 4 bases, leaving 16 bases not matched to a gene. DNA for the CDR3: TGTGCCAGCAGCGTAAGGACTAGCGGGCCCACGAGGGGATACAATGAGCAGTTCTTC. Its translation is CASSVRTSGPTRGYNEQFF.

The rearrangement uses TRBV7-2 and TRBJ2-1, with 12 bases that match TRBD2. The CDR3 loop spans 16 amino acids. Germline V gene data show CDR1 as SGHTA and CDR2 as FQGNSA. V shed 0 bases and J 10 bases; nucleotides not matched to a gene: 7. The CDR3, as DNA: TGTGCCAGCAGCTTAGCCGGGACTAGCGGGCCCTACGAGCAGTTCTTC. Protein product: CASSLAGTSGPYEQFF.

This clonotype was counted a few times. The chain recombines TRBV5-1 with TRBJ2-3; 7 bases map to TRBD2. The CDR3 extends over 15 amino acids. CDR1 is SGHRS and CDR2 is YFSETQ in the germline V gene. Germline trimming cut 4 bases from V and 3 bases from J; bases unmatched to any gene: 8. The CDR3 DNA is TGCGCCAGCAGCCAGACTAGCCGGAGGACAGATACGCAGTATTTT. As protein: CASSQTSRRTDTQYF.

This clonotype was detected many times. The gene calls are TRBV4-1 and TRBJ2-4, with 10 bases lining up with TRBD2. Germline assignment: CDR1 MGHRA and CDR2 YSYEKL. The J segment lost 0 bases and the V segment lost 0 bases, leaving 5 bases of the junction unmatched. This CDR3 region has 18 residues. The chain's CDR3 is CASSQDVGLALAKNIQYF. The CDR3 DNA reads as TGCGCCAGCAGCCAAGATGTGGGACTAGCGCTAGCCAAAAACATTCAGTACTTC.

The chain employs TRBV6-1 and TRBJ1-2, with 8 bases that match TRBD1. Germline CDR1 and CDR2: MNHNS and SASEGT. Trimming removed 6 bases from V and 0 bases from J; junction bases left unmatched: 21. This CDR3 is 20 amino acids long. This chain's CDR3 is CASRPTGEAPVLRANYGYTF. The CDR3 DNA is TGTGCCAGCAGACCGACAGGGGAAGCCCCAGTTTTACGAGCTAACTATGGCTACACCTTC.

Of note for this clonotype: This clone may be a read error of a much larger clone one base away. V gene TRBV20-1 combines with J gene TRBJ2-5; tentative D call: TRBD2 (6 bases). Trimming left V 1 base short and J 11 bases short, with 14 bases between. The CDR3 spans 12 residues. The V gene's germline CDR1 is DFQATT and CDR2 SNEGSKA (reference sequence). Written as DNA, the CDR3 is TGCAGTGCTAGAGGGACTAACAATGAGCAGTACTTC. Its translation is CSARGTNNEQYF.

The chain joins TRBV11-2 to TRBJ2-2; D gene uncertain. Looked up from germline, CDR1 is SGHAT and CDR2 is FQNNGV. The CDR3 has 17 residues. The V gene lost 2 bases and the J gene lost 3 bases, with 16 bases spanning the gap. CDR3 sequence: CASSLKGRLDYTGELFF. In nucleotides, the CDR3 is TGTGCCAGCAGCTTAAAGGGTCGGCTGGATTACACCGGGGAGCTGTTTTTT. Full variable domain (outside the CDR3, taken from reference TRBV11-2 and TRBJ2-2): EAGVAQSPRYKIIEKRQSVAFWCNPISGHATLYWYQQILGQGPKLLIQFQNNGVVDDSQLPKDRFSAERLKGVDSTLKIQPAKLEDSAVYLCASSLKGRLDYTGELFFGEGSRLTVL.

This clonotype appeared a few times. This chain joins TRBV28 and TRBJ1-5; 7 bases are a match to TRBD1. J gave up 5 bases and V 5 bases, and 12 bases lay outside the gene matches. The CDR3 is made up of 16 amino acids. Germline CDR1 and CDR2: MDHEN and SYDVKM. CDR3 nucleotide sequence: TGTGCCAGCAGTCCATCCGACAGGGAATTCGATCAGCCCCAGCATTTT. This gives the protein CASSPSDREFDQPQHF.